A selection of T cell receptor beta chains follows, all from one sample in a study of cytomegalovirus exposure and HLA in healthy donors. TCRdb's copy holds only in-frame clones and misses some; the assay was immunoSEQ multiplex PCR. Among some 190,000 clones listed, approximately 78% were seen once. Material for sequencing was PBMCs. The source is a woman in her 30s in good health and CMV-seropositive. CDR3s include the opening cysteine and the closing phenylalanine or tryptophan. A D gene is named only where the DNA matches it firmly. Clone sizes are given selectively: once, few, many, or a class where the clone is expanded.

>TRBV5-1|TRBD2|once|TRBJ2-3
TGCGCCAGCAGTCGTCAGGATCTAGCGGGGGGCACAGATACGCAGTATTTT
CASSRQDLAGGTDTQYF
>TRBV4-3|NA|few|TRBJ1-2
TGCGCCAGCAGCCCAGCCCAGGTGGGGCGAGGCTACACCTTC
CASSPAQVGRGYTF
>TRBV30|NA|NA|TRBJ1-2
TGTGCCTGGAGGAGAACGGGAGGGCTGGGTGGCTACACCTTC
CAWRRTGGLGGYTF
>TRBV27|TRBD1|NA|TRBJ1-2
TGTGCCAGCAGTAACGGACAGGGATGGTATGGCTACACCTTC
CASSNGQGWYGYTF
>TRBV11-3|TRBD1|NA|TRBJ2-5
TGTGCCAGCAGCCCCGGGGACAGGGCCGAGACCCAGTACTTC
CASSPGDRAETQYF
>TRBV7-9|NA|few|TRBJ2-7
TGTGCCAGCAGCTCCCGGGACACCGCTATCCACGAGCAGTACTTC
CASSSRDTAIHEQYF
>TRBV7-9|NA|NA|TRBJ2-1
TGTGCCAGCAGCTTTCTCTGGCGCGGGACGAGCTCCTACAATGAGCAGTTCTTC
CASSFLWRGTSSYNEQFF
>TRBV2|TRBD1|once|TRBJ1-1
TGTGCCAGCAGTCAGGACAGGGCCACTGAAGCTTTCTTT
CASSQDRATEAFF
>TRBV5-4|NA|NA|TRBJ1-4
TGTGCCAGCAGCTGGAACCGGGGAGAAAAACTGTTTTTT
CASSWNRGEKLFF
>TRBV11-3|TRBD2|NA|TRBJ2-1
TGTGCCAGCAGCTCGGGGGGGCTGACAGGCTACAATGAGCAGTTCTTC
CASSSGGLTGYNEQFF
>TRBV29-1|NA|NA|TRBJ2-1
TGCAGCGTTGTGCGGGTTGGCTCCTACAATGAGCAGTTCTTC
CSVVRVGSYNEQFF
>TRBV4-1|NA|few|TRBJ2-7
TGCGCCAGCAGCGCTCGGACAGACTCCTACGAGCAGTACTTC
CASSARTDSYEQYF
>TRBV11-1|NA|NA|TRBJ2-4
TGTGCCAGCAGCCCTACTTCCGGGACATTTGCCATTCAGTACTTC
CASSPTSGTFAIQYF
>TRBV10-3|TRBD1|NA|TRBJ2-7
TGTGCCACCGACCGGACAGGGTCGTACGAGCAGTACTTC
CATDRTGSYEQYF
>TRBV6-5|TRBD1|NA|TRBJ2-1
TGTGCCAGCAGTCGAGGGACAGGGGCTTACAATGAGCAGTTCTTC
CASSRGTGAYNEQFF
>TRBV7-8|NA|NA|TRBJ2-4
TGTGCCAGCAGCTTAGGGATGGGGAGGAGCATTCAGTACTTC
CASSLGMGRSIQYF
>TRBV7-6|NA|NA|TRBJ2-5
TGTGCCAGCAGCCCTTCGACCAGGGGGGCGACCCAGTACTTC
CASSPSTRGATQYF
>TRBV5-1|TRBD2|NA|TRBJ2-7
TGCGCCAGCAGCTTGGAGACTAGCGACTACGAGCAGTACTTC
CASSLETSDYEQYF
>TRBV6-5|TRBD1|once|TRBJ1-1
TGTGCCAGCAGTTACTCGACAGGGGGCTATGGTGAAGCTTTCTTT
CASSYSTGGYGEAFF
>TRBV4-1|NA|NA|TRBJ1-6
TGCGCCAGCAGCCAAGTCGTTAAAGGGACTTGGGGAATTTCACCCCTCCACTTT
CASSQVVKGTWGISPLHF
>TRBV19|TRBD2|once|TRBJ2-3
TGTGCCAGTAGTACCCCAGGACTAGCGGGAGGAACAGATACGCAGTATTTT
CASSTPGLAGGTDTQYF
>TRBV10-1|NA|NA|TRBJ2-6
TGCGCTAAAGGGCAGGACAGCGCCTCGGGGGCCAACGTCCTGACTTTC
CAKGQDSASGANVLTF
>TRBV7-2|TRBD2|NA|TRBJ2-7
TGTGCCAGCAGCTCACAGCGGGAGAGGGGACTAAGCTCCTACGAGCAGTACTTC
CASSSQRERGLSSYEQYF
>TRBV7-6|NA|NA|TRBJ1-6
TGTGCCAGCAGCTTCCCGGGTTCACCCCTCCACTTT
CASSFPGSPLHF
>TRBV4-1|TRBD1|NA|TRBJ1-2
TGCGCCAGCAGCCATCCCATAAGACAGGGGTACCCCCTATTGGACTACACCTTC
CASSHPIRQGYPLLDYTF
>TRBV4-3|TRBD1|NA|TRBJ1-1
TGCGCCAGCAGCGAGGGACAGGGGGTATCGGGCACTGAAGCTTTCTTT
CASSEGQGVSGTEAFF
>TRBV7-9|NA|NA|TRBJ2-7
TGTGCCAGCAGCTTGGTAGACGAGCAGTACTTC
CASSLVDEQYF
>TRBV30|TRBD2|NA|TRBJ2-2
TGTGCCTCGCCGGGACTAGCGGGGGGGCAGAACACCGGGGAGCTGTTTTTT
CASPGLAGGQNTGELFF
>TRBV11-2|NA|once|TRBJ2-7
TGTGCCAGCAGACCGCTGGAGGGCTACGAGCAGTACTTC
CASRPLEGYEQYF
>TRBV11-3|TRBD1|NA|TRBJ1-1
TGTGCCAGCAGCTTGGACAGGGTGGGGGATAGAAGCACTGAAGCTTTCTTT
CASSLDRVGDRSTEAFF
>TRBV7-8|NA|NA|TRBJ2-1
TGTGCCAGCAGCTTAGTCCCTAGCGCAAAGACCTACAATGAGCAGTTCTTC
CASSLVPSAKTYNEQFF
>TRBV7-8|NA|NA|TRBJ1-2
TGTGCCAGCAGCTCCCGAACACCGGACAGTACTTATGGCTACACCTTC
CASSSRTPDSTYGYTF
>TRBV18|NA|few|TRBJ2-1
TGTGCCAGCTCACCGGTGGGGGCGAGCTCCTACAATGAGCAGTTCTTC
CASSPVGASSYNEQFF
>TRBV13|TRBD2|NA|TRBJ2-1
TGTGCCAGCAGGGCGAGCGGGAGGATTCCTGAGCAGTTCTTC
CASRASGRIPEQFF
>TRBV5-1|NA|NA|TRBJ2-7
TGCGCCAGCAGCCTAGAACCCACCGGGACTCCGGCTAGCTTT
CASSLEPTGTPASF
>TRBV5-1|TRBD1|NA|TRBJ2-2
TGCGCCAGCAGCTCCGGGACAGCGAACACCGGGGAGCTGTTTTTT
CASSSGTANTGELFF
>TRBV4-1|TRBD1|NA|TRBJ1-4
TGCGCCAGCAGCCAAGGGAGGGACAGGGAGGGTAATGAAAAACTGTTTTTT
CASSQGRDREGNEKLFF
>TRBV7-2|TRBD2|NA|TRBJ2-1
TGTGCCAGCAGCTTAAGCGGGGGGGCTGAGGAGCAGTTCTTC
CASSLSGGAEEQFF
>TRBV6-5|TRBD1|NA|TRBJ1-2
TGTGCCAGCAGTTTATACAGGGGACACTATGGCTACACCTTC
CASSLYRGHYGYTF
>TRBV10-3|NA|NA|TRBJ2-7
TGTGCCATCAGTGAGTCGCCGTTGAGCGAGCAGTACTTC
CAISESPLSEQYF
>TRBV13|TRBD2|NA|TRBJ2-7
TGTGCCAGCAGCTTAGCGGGAGGCAGCTCCTACGAGCAGTACTTC
CASSLAGGSSYEQYF